This TCR beta chain was captured by sequencing in a study of T cells after yellow fever vaccination. At least ten counts were recorded for this clonotype. What it binds is not known. Findings and limits, study-wide: Booster sampling recovered most clones from primary vaccination (under 97% CD4, approximately 88% CD8). The appearance of a small share of clonotypes in both CD4 and CD8 compartments was observed.

MiXCR, run by TCRdb on the 5' RACE reads, gives a single entry per CDR3 protein. The sample lists approximately 160,000 distinct CDR3 sequences; 9.3% were seen once. Deletions cut 2 bases from V and 1 base from J, with 16 bases between. This CDR3 has 17 residues. Per the germline V gene, CDR1 is MNHEY and CDR2 is SVGAGI. V usage is TRBV6-5 and J usage is TRBJ2-3; D tentatively reads TRBD1 or TRBD2 (5 bases each). The sequencing here drew on CD8+ T cells sorted from PBMCs, taken 45 days after the yellow fever booster vaccination. The origin of this receptor is a young man who received the YFV17D yellow fever vaccine. The CDR3 DNA reads as TGTGCCAGCAGTTACGGGCAGGGAGTCTACGGCACAGATACGCAGTATTTT. Its translation: CASSYGQGVYGTDTQYF.